This entry concerns a single T cell receptor (beta chain). PCR amplification relied on 60 Vbeta primers (plus 13 Jbeta primers). Sequencing used immunoSEQ multiplex PCR; TCRdb keeps in-frame clones, though not all of them. This table has 95,000 to 100,000 clones, 76% appearing once. This record comes from a study of cytomegalovirus exposure and HLA in healthy donors. Germline values: CDR1 SGHNT, CDR2 YENEEA. The CDR3 is 14 residues long. V lost 4 bases and J 1 base, leaving 8 bases between the germline ends. The chain couples TRBV11-3 to TRBJ2-1; D is possibly TRBD1 (5 bases). Sequences were obtained from PBMCs. This receptor was identified in a man between 40 and 49 years old in good health and CMV-seronegative. The CDR3 DNA reads as TGTGCCAGCAGCTCGGACATTTCCTACAATGAGCAGTTCTTC. It translates to CASSSDISYNEQFF.